This TCR beta chain originates from a study of glioma-infiltrating T cells after dendritic cell vaccination. Documented time point: after dendritic cell vaccination, including at tumor progression/relapse. Patients had residual fresh-frozen tumor tissue and more than two years of survival data. The repertoire was sequenced with immunoSEQ multiplex PCR; TCRdb's copy has only in-frame clones and lacks some. The table includes roughly 56,000 clones, 85% to 90% detected once. Study observations and caveats: Complete blood and tumor specimen sets were limited to few patients. Estimated pretreatment TIL content predicted outcome after dendritic cell vaccination.

V shed 3 bases and J shed 0 bases, with 13 bases lying between them. The CDR3 totals 16 residues. CDR1 and CDR2 from the germline V gene are SGHTA and FQGTGA. In regard to this clone: Antigen specificity is unknown. Other DNA variants within this sample encode the same CDR3.

The receptor comes from a human donor with glioblastoma. The genes are TRBV7-3 and TRBJ2-3; D possibly corresponds to TRBD2 (6 bases). Material: blood, obtained after dendritic cell vaccination. CDR3 region: CASSLRRAASTDTQYF. CDR3 nucleotide sequence: TGTGCCAGCAGCTTGAGGAGGGCCGCCAGCACAGATACGCAGTATTTT.